This paragraph covers one T cell receptor (beta chain) sequence. Its ends do not fully match the called genes, so a read error is possible. Extraction of RNA preceded its reverse transcription into cDNA, which served as the sequencing template. Profiling relied on immunoSEQ multiplex PCR, and the TCRdb table lists in-frame clones only, not all of them. The sample yields 200,000 to 250,000 clones, 66% seen once. This record comes from a study of CD8+ T cells in alopecia areata. The CDR3 contains 14 residues. Germline CDR1 and CDR2: ENHRY and SYGVKD. The treatment: oral pan-JAK inhibitor, 5-10 mg twice daily.

Sequencing used CD4+ T cells sorted from blood, obtained at week 44, from a patient treated with tofacitinib. The sequence was collected from a human donor with alopecia areata. The chain carries TRBV10-3 and TRBJ1-2; a weak D match, TRBD1 (6 bases). The CDR3 DNA reads as TGTGCCAGCAGTTACTCAGGGGAAAACTATGGCTACACCTTC. As protein: CASSYSGENYGYTF.